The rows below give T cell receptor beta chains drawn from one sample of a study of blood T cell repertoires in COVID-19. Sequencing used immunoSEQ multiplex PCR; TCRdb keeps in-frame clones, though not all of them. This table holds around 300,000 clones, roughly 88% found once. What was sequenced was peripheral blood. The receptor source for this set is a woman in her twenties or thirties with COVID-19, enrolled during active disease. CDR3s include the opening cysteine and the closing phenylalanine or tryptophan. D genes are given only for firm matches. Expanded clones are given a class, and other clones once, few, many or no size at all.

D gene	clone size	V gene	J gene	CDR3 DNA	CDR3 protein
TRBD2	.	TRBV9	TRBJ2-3	TGTGCCAGCAGCGTAGGAGCGTCGACTAGCGGGAGAATCGGCACAGATACGCAGTATTTT	CASSVGASTSGRIGTDTQYF
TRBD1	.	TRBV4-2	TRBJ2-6	TGTGCCAGCAGCCAGGGCAGGGGGAGCTCTGGGGCCAACGTCCTGACTTTC	CASSQGRGSSGANVLTF
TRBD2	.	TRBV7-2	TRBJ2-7	TGTGCCAGCAGCAGCCCGGGACTAGCGGGCTCCTACGAGCAGTACTTC	CASSSPGLAGSYEQYF
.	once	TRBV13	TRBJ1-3	TGTGCCAGCAGCTTCCAAATAAACACCATATATTTT	CASSFQINTIYF
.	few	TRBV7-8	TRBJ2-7	TGTGCCAGCAGCCCTGGGCCTTACGAGCAGTACTTC	CASSPGPYEQYF
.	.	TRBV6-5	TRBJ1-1	TGTGCCAGCAGGCTACAGATGAACACTGAAGCTTTCTTT	CASRLQMNTEAFF
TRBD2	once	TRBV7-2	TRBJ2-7	TGTGCCAGCAGCTTGGGCTTTGGACTAGCGGGAGACTACGAGCAGTACTTC	CASSLGFGLAGDYEQYF
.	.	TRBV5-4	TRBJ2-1	TGTGCCAGCAGCCTCAGGCGGCAGGGCTACAATGAGCAGTTCTTC	CASSLRRQGYNEQFF
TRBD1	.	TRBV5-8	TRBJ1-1	TGTGCCAACTCCGACAGGGGGAGAACTGAAGCTTTCTTT	CANSDRGRTEAFF
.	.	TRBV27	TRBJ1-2	TGTGCCAGCAGTCAGGGAAATGGCTACACCTTC	CASSQGNGYTF
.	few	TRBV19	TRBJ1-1	TGTGCCAGTAGTAAAAATATGAACACTGAAGCTTTCTTT	CASSKNMNTEAFF
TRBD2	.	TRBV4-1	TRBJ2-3	TGCGCCAGCAGCCTAAGGAGCGGGGCCATCGGCACAGATACGCAGTATTTT	CASSLRSGAIGTDTQYF
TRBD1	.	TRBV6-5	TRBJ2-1	TGTGCCAGCAGTTTGATACAGGGGGATAATGAGCAGTTCTTC	CASSLIQGDNEQFF
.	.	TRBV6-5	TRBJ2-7	TGTGCCAGCAGCTACTTCAGCTCCTACGAGCAGTACTTC	CASSYFSSYEQYF
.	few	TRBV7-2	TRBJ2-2	TGTGCCAGCAGCTTATCGGGGGGCGGCACCGGGGAGCTGTTTTTT	CASSLSGGGTGELFF
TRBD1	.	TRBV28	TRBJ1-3	TGTGCCAGCAGTCCTTACCCTACAGGGGATCTGCACTCTGGAAACACCATATATTTT	CASSPYPTGDLHSGNTIYF
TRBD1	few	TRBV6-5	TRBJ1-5	TGTGCCAGCAGTTACCCGGGACAGAGGGGCAATCAGCCCCAGCATTTT	CASSYPGQRGNQPQHF
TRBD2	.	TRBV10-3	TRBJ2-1	TGTGCCATCAGTAAGACTAGCGACTCCTACAATGAGCAGTTCTTC	CAISKTSDSYNEQFF
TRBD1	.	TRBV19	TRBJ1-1	TGTGCCAGTAGGGAAGACAGGGAGACTGAAGCTTTCTTT	CASREDRETEAFF
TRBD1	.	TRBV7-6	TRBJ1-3	TGTGCCAGCAGCGCCGGACAGGGGACTAGAAACACCATATATTTT	CASSAGQGTRNTIYF
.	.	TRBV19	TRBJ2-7	TGTGCCAGTAGTATGACTGCAGCTTACGAGCAGTACTTC	CASSMTAAYEQYF
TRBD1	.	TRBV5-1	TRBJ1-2	TGCGCCAGCAGCTTGGGGGCAGGGGGCGACTATGGCTACACCTTC	CASSLGAGGDYGYTF
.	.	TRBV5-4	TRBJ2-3	TGTGCCAGCAGCCCACCTACTAGCAATGCAGATACGCAGTATTTT	CASSPPTSNADTQYF
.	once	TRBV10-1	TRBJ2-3	TGCGCCAGCAGTCTAACTAGCACAGATACGCAGTATTTT	CASSLTSTDTQYF
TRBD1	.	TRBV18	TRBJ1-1	TGTGCCAGCTCCCCCGACAGGGGCGCTGAAGCTTTCTTT	CASSPDRGAEAFF
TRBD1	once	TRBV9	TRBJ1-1	TGTGCCAGCAGCGTGGGACAGGGAATGAACACTGAAGCTTTCTTT	CASSVGQGMNTEAFF
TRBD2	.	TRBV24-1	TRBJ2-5	TGTGCCACCAGTCCTGGGGGGGTTCAAGAGACCCAGTACTTC	CATSPGGVQETQYF
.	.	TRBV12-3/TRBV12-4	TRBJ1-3	TGTGCCAGCAGTTTTCGAGGGACCATATATTTT	CASSFRGTIYF
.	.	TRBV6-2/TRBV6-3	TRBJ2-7	TGTGCCAGCAGTTCCCCAGGGGTTACCTACGAGCAGTACTTC	CASSSPGVTYEQYF
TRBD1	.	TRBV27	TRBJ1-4	TGTGCCAGCAGGCAGACAGGGGTTGGGGAAAAACTGTTTTTT	CASRQTGVGEKLFF
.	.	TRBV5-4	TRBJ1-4	TGTGCCAGCAGCTTGGTTTCGTCAGTCACAGGTTTAGAAAAACTGTTTTTT	CASSLVSSVTGLEKLFF
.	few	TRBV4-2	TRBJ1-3	TGTGCCAGCAGCCTTAGTTTTTTAGGGGACTCTGGAAACACCATATATTTT	CASSLSFLGDSGNTIYF
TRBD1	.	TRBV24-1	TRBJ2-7	TGTGCCACCAGTGACCCTCGACAGGGCGCGGCCTACGAGCAGTACTTC	CATSDPRQGAAYEQYF
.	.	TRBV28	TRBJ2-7	TGTGCCAGCAGTTTAGAACCCGCCAGGTACGAGCAGTACTTC	CASSLEPARYEQYF
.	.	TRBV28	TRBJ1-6	TGTGCCAGCAGTTTAGACAGGACCTATAATTCACCCCTCCACTTT	CASSLDRTYNSPLHF
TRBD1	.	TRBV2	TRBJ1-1	TGTGCCAGCAGTGACAGGGGGCCGGAAGCTTTCTTT	CASSDRGPEAFF
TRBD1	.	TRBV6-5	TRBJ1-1	TGTGCCAGCAGTTACTCTACGACAGGGGCGAACACTGAAGCTTTCTTT	CASSYSTTGANTEAFF
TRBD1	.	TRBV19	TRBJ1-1	TGTGCCAGTAGACGACAGGGGGCCGGAAACACTGAAGCTTTCTTT	CASRRQGAGNTEAFF
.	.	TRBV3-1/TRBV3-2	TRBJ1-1	TGTGCCAGCGGAGAGACAGGCATGAACACTGAAGCTTTCTTT	CASGETGMNTEAFF
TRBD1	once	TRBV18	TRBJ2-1	TGTGCCAGCTCTGTAGGGGGACAGGGGTACAATGAGCAGTTCTTC	CASSVGGQGYNEQFF